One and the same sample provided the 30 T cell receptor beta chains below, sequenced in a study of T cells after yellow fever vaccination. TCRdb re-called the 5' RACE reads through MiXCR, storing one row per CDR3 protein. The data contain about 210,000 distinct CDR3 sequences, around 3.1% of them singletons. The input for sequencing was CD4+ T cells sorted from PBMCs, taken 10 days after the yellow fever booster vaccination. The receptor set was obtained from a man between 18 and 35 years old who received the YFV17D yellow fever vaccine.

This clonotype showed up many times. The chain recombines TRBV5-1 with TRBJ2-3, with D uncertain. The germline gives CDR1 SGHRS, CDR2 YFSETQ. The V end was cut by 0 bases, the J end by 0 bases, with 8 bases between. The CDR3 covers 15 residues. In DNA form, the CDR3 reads TGCGCCAGCAGCTTGGCGCCCAGAAGCACAGATACGCAGTATTTT. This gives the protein CASSLAPRSTDTQYF.

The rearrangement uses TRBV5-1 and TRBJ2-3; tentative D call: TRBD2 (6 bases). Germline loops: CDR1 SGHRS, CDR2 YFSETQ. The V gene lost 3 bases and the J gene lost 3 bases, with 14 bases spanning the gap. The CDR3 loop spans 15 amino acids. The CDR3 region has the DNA TGCGCCAGCAGCTATAACCAGGGAGGAACAGATACGCAGTATTTT. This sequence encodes CASSYNQGGTDTQYF. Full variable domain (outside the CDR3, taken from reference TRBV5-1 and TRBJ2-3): KAGVTQTPRYLIKTRGQQVTLSCSPISGHRSVSWYQQTPGQGLQFLFEYFSETQRNKGNFPGRFSGRQFSNSRSEMNVSTLELGDSALYLCASSYNQGGTDTQYFGPGTRLTVL.

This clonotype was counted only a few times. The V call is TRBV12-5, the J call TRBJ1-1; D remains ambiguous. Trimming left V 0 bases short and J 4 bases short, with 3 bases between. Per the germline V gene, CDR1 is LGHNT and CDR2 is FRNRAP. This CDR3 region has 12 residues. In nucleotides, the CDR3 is TGTGCTAGTGGTTTGGTTCGCACTGAAGCTTTCTTT. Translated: CASGLVRTEAFF.

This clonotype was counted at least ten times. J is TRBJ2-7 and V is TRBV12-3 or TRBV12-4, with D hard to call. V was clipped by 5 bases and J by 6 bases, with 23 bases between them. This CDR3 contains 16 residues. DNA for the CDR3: TGTGCCAGCAGTACATCGGCCACGGCAGGCGCTTCCGAGCAGTACGTC. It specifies CASSTSATAGASEQYV.

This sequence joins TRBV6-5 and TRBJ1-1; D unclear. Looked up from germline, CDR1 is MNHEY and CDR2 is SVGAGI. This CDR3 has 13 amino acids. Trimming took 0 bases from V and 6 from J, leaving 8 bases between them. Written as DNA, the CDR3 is TGTGCCAGCAGTTACTCGAAGCGGGCTGAAGCTTTCTTT. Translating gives CASSYSKRAEAFF.

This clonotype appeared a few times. DNA of the CDR3: TGCAGTGCTAGCCCGCCGGACATTTTTAACTATGGCTACACCTTC. It yields the protein CSASPPDIFNYGYTF. J is TRBJ1-2 and V is TRBV20-1; tentatively, D is TRBD1 (5 bases). Germline-derived CDR1 and CDR2 are DFQATT and SNEGSKA (reference sequence). Between the trimmed V and J ends, which lost 3 bases and 1 base, there was a span of 15 bases. There are 15 residues in the CDR3.

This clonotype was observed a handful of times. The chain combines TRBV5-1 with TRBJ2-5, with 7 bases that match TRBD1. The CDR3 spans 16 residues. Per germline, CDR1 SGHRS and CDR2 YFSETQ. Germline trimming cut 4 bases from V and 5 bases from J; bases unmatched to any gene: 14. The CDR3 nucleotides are TGCGCCAGCAGCCCGATGTTACGACAGGGCGCGGAGACCCAGTACTTC. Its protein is CASSPMLRQGAETQYF.

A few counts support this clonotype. This CDR3 reads CASGLDGGQRGYTF. DNA for the CDR3: TGTGCTAGTGGTTTGGACGGGGGACAACGAGGCTACACCTTC. This sequence joins TRBV12-5 and TRBJ1-2; possibly TRBD1 for D (6 bases). Germline V CDR1 and CDR2: LGHNT, FRNRAP. V was clipped by 1 base and J by 8 bases, with 14 bases between them. The CDR3 is made up of 14 amino acids.

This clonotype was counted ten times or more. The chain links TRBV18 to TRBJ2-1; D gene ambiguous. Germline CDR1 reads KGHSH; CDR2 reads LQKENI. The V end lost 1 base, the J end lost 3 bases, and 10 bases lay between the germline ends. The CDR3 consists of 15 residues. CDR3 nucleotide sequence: TGTGCCAGCTCACCACTTACTGGAGTCTACAATGAGCAGTTCTTC. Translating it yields CASSPLTGVYNEQFF.

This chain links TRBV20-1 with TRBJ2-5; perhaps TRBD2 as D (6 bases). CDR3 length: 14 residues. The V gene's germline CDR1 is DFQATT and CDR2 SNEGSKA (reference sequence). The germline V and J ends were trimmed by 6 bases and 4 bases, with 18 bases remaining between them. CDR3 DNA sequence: TGCAGTGCCCTAGACTGGGGGGTCCTAGAGACCCAGTACTTC. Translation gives CSALDWGVLETQYF.

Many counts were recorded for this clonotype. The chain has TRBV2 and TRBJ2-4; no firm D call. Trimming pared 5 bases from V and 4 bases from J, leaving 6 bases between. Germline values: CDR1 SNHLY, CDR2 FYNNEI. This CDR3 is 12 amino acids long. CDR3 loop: CASSLAKNIQYF. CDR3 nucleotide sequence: TGTGCCAGCAGTCTCGCAAAAAACATTCAGTACTTC.

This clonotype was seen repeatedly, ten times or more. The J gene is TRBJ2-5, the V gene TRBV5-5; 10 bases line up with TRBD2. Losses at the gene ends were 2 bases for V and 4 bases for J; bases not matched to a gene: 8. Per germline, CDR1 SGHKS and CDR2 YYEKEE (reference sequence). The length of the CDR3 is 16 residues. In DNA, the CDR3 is TGTGCCAGCAGCTTAGGTAGCGGGGGGCCAGGAGAGACCCAGTACTTC. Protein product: CASSLGSGGPGETQYF. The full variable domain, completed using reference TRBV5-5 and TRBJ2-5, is DAGVTQSPTHLIKTRGQQVTLRCSPISGHKSVSWYQQVLGQGPQFIFQYYEKEERGRGNFPDRFSARQFPNYSSELNVNALLLGDSALYLCASSLGSGGPGETQYFGPGTRLLVL.

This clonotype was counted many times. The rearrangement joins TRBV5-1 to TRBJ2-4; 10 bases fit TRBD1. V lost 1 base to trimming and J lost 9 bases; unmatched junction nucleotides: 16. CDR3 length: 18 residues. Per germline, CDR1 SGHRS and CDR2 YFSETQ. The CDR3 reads CASSLTITLGTGEGIQYF. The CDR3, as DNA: TGCGCCAGCAGCTTGACCATAACCTTAGGGACAGGGGAGGGCATTCAGTACTTC.

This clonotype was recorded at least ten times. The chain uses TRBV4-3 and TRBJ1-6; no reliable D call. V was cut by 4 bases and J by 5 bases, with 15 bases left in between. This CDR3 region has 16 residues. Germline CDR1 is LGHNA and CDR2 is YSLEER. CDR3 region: CASSPNPPGHNSPLHF. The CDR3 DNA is TGCGCCAGCAGCCCGAACCCCCCAGGACATAATTCACCCCTCCACTTT.

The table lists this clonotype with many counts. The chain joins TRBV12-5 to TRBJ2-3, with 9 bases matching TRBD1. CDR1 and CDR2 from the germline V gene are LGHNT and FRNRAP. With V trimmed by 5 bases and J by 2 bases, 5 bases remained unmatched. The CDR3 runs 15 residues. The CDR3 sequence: CASGLTGGNTDTQYF. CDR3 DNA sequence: TGTGCTAGTGGTCTGACAGGGGGAAACACAGATACGCAGTATTTT.

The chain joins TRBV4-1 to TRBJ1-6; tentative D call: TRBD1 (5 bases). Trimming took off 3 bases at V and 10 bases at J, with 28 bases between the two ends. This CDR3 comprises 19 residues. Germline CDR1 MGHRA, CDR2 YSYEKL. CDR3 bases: TGCGCCAGCAGCCAGACGCAGGGACTGGGAAGAATCCGGGACTCACCCCTCCACTTT. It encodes CASSQTQGLGRIRDSPLHF.

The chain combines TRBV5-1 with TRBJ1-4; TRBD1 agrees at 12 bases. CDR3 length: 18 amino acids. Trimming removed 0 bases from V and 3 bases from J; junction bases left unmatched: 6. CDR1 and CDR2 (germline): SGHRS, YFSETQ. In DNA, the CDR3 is TGCGCCAGCAGCTTGGGCGGGACAGGGGGCATCGCTAATGAAAAACTGTTTTTT. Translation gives CASSLGGTGGIANEKLFF.

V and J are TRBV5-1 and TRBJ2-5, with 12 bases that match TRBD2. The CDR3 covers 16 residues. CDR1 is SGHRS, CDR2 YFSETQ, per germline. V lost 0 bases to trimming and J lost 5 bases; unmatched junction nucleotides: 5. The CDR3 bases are TGCGCCAGCAGCTTGGCTCTAGCGGGGGGGATGGAGACCCAGTACTTC. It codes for CASSLALAGGMETQYF.

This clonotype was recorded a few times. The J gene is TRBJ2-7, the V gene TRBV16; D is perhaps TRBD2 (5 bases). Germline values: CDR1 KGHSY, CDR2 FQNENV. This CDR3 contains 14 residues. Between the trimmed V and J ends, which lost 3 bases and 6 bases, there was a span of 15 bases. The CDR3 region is CASSHSRGRSEQYV. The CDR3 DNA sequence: TGTGCCAGCAGCCACTCACGGGGAAGGAGCGAGCAGTACGTC.

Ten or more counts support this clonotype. CDR3 DNA sequence: TGTGCCAGCAGCTCCTGGACCCTCATGGGAGAGCAGTACTTC. It encodes CASSSWTLMGEQYF. J is TRBJ2-7 and V is TRBV13; unclear D gene. The germline V gene encodes CDR1 PRHDT and CDR2 FYEKMQ (reference sequence). CDR3 length: 14 residues. Deletions cut 4 bases from V and 7 bases from J, with 17 bases between.

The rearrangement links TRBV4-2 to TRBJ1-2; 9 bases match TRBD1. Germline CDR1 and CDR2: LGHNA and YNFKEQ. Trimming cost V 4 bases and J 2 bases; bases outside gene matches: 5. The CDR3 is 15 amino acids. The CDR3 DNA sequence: TGTGCCAGCAGCCCGGGACAGGGAGTAAACTATGGCTACACCTTC. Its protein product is CASSPGQGVNYGYTF.

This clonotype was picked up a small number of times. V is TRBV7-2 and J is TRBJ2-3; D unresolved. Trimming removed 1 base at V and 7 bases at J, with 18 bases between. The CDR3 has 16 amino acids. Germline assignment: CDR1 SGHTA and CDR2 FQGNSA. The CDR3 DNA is TGTGCCAGCAGCTTAGTCCATCAGGAGATGGCTAATACGCAGTATTTT. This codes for CASSLVHQEMANTQYF.

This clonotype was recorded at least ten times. The CDR3 here is CASSYSGQPFSGANVLTF. As DNA, the CDR3 is TGTGCCAGCAGTTACTCGGGACAGCCCTTCTCTGGGGCCAACGTCCTGACTTTC. The rearrangement joins TRBV6-5 to TRBJ2-6; 7 nucleotides agree with TRBD1. There are 18 residues in the CDR3. J lost 0 bases, V lost 0 bases, and 5 bases had no gene match. The germline V gene has CDR1 MNHEY and CDR2 SVGAGI.

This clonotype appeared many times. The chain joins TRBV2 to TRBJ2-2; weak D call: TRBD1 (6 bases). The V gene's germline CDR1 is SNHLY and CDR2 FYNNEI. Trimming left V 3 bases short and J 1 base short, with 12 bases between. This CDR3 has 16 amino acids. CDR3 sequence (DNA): TGTGCCAGCAGTGACGGGACACCGGGGAACACCGGGGAGCTGTTTTTT. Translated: CASSDGTPGNTGELFF.

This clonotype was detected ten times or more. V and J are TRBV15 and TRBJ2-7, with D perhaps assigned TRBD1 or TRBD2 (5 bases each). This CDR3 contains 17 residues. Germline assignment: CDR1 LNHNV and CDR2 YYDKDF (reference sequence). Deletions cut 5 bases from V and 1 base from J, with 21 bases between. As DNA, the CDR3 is TGTGCCACCAGCGACTACGTCAGGGACGGGGCTTCCTACGAGCAGTACTTC. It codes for CATSDYVRDGASYEQYF.

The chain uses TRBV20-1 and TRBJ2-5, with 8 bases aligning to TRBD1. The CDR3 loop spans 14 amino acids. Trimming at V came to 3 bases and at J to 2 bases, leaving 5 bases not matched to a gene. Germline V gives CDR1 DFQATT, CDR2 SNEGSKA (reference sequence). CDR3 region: CSARRQGTQETQYF. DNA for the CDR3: TGCAGTGCTAGGAGACAGGGGACGCAAGAGACCCAGTACTTC.

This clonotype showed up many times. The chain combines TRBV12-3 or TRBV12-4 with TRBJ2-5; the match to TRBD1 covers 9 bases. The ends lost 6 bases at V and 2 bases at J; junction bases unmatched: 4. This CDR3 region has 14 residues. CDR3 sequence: CASSKGQGQETQYF. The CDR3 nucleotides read TGTGCCAGCAGCAAGGGACAGGGACAAGAGACCCAGTACTTC.

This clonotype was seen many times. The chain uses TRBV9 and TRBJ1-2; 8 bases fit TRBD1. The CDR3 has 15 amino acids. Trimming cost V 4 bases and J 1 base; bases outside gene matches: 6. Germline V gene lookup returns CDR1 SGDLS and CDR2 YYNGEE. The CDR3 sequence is CASSPRTGYNYGYTF. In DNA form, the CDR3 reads TGTGCCAGCAGCCCACGGACAGGGTATAACTATGGCTACACCTTC.

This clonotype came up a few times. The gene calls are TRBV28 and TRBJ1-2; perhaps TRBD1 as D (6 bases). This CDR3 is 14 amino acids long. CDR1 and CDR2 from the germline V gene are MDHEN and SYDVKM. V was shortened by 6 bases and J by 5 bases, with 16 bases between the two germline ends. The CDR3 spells CASSRQQGRYGYTF. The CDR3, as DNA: TGTGCCAGCAGCCGTCAACAGGGCCGGTATGGCTACACCTTC.

In nucleotides, the CDR3 is TGCAGTGCTAGTGGTCTAGCAGCCACAGATACGCAGTATTTT. Translated: CSASGLAATDTQYF. The rearrangement joins TRBV20-1 to TRBJ2-3, with a possible D match to TRBD2 (5 bases). From germline, CDR1 is DFQATT and CDR2 SNEGSKA (reference sequence). The CDR3 loop spans 14 amino acids. Trimming removed 3 bases from V and 2 bases from J, with 12 bases in between.